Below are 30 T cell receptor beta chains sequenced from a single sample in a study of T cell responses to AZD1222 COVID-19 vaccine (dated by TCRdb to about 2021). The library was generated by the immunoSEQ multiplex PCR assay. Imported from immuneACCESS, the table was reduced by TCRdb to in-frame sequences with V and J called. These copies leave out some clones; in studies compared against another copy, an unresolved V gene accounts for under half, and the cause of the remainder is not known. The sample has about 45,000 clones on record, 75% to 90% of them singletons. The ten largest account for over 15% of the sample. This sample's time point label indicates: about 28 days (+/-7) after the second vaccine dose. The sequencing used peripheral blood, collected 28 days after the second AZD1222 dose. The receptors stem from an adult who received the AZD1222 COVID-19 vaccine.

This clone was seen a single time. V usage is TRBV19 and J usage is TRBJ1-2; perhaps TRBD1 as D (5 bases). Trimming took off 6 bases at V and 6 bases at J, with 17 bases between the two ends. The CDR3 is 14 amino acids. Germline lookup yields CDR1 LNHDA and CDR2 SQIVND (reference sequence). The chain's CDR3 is CASSVTIRVHGYTF. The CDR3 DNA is TGTGCCAGTAGCGTAACAATCAGGGTCCATGGCTACACCTTC.

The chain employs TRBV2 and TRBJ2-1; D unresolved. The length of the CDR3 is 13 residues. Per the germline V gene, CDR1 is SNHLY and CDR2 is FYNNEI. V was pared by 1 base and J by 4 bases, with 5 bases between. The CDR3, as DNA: TGTGCCAGCAGTGAAGTCCGATACAATGAGCAGTTCTTC. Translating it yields CASSEVRYNEQFF.

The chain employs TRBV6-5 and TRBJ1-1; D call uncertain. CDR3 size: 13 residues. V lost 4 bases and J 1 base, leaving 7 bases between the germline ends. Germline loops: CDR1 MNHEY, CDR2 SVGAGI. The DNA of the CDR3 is TGTGCCAGCAGTTCGTCCGGGAACACTGAAGCTTTCTTT. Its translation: CASSSSGNTEAFF.

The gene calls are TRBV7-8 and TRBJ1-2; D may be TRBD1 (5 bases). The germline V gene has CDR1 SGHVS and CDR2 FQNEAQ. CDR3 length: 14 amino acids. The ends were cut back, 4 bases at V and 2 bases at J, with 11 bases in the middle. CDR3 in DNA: TGTGCCAGCAGCTCGCGGCAGGGCAACTATGGCTACACCTTC. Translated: CASSSRQGNYGYTF.

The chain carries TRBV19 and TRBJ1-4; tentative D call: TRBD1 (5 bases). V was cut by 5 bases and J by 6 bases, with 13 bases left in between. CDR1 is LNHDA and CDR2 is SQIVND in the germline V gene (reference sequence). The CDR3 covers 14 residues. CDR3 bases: TGTGCCAGTAGTTACAGCCGGGGGGATGAAAAACTGTTTTTT. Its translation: CASSYSRGDEKLFF.

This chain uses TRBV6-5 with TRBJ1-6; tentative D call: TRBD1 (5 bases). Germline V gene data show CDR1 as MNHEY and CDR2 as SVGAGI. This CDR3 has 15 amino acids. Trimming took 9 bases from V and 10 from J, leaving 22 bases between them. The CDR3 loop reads CASTRPGLGKSPLHF. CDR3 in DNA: TGTGCCAGTACTAGACCGGGGCTAGGCAAATCACCCCTCCACTTT.

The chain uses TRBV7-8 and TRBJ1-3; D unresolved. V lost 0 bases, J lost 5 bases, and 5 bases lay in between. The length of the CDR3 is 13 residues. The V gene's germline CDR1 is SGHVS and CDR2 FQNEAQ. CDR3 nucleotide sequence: TGTGCCAGCAGCTTAGCGAGGAGAAACACCATATATTTT. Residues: CASSLARRNTIYF.

The CDR3 region is CSVEVGNNEQFF. CDR3 in DNA: TGCAGCGTTGAGGTCGGAAACAATGAGCAGTTCTTC. This rearrangement joins TRBV29-1 to TRBJ2-1; the D is unclear. V was clipped by 3 bases and J by 5 bases, with 8 bases between them. The CDR3 has 12 amino acids. In germline, CDR1 is SQVTM, CDR2 ANQGSEA.

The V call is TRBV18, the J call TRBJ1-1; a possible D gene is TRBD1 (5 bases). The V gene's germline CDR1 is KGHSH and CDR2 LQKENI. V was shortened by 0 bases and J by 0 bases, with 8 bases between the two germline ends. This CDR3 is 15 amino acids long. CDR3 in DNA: TGTGCCAGCTCACCACCCAGGGCCATGAACACTGAAGCTTTCTTT. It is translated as CASSPPRAMNTEAFF.

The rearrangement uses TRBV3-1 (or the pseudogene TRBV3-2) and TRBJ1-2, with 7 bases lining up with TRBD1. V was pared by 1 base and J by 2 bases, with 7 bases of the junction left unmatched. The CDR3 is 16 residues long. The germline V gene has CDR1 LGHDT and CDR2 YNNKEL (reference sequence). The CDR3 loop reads CASSQGQGLFNYGYTF. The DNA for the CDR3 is TGTGCCAGCAGCCAAGGACAGGGACTATTCAACTATGGCTACACCTTC.

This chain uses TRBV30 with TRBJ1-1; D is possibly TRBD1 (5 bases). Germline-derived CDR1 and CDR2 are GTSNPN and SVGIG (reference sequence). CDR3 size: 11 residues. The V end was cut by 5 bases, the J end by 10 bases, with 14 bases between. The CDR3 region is CAWGGGGVAFF. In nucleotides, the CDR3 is TGTGCCTGGGGCGGCGGGGGTGTAGCTTTCTTT.

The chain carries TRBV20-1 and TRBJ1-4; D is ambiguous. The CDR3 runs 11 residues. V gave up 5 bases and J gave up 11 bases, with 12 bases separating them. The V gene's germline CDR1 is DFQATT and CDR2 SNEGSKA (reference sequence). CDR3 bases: TGCAGTGCTTCTCAAGTGGGGAAACTGTTTTTT. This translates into CSASQVGKLFF.

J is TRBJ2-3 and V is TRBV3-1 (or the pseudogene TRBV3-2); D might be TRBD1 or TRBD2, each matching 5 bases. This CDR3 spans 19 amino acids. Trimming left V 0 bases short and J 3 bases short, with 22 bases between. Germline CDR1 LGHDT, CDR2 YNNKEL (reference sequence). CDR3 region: CASSQDLVFRGARTDTQYF. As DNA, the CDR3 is TGTGCCAGCAGCCAAGATTTAGTATTTCGAGGGGCGCGAACAGATACGCAGTATTTT.

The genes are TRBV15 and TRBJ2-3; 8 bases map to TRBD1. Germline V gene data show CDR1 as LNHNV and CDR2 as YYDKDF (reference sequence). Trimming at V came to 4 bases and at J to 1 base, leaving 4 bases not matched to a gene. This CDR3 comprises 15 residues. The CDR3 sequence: CATSMTGAGTDTQYF. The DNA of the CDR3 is TGTGCCACCAGCATGACAGGGGCGGGCACAGATACGCAGTATTTT. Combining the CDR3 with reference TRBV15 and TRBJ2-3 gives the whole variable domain DAMVIQNPRYQVTQFGKPVTLSCSQTLNHNVMYWYQQKSSQAPKLLFHYYDKDFNNEADTPDNFQSRRPNTSFCFLDIRSPGLGDTAMYLCATSMTGAGTDTQYFGPGTRLTVL.

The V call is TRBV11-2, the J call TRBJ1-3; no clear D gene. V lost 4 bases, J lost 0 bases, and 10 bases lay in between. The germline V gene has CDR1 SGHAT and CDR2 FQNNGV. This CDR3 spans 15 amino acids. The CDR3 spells CASSSQWASGNTIYF. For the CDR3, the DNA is TGTGCCAGCAGCTCACAGTGGGCCTCTGGAAACACCATATATTTT. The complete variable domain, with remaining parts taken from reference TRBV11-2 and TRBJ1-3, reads EAGVAQSPRYKIIEKRQSVAFWCNPISGHATLYWYQQILGQGPKLLIQFQNNGVVDDSQLPKDRFSAERLKGVDSTLKIQPAKLEDSAVYLCASSSQWASGNTIYFGEGSWLTVV.

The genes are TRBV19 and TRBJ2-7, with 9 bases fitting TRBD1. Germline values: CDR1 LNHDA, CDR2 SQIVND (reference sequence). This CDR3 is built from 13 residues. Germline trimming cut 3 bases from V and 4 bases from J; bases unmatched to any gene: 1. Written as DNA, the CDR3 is TGTGCCAGTAGTATTGACAGGGGGTACGAGCAGTACTTC. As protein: CASSIDRGYEQYF.

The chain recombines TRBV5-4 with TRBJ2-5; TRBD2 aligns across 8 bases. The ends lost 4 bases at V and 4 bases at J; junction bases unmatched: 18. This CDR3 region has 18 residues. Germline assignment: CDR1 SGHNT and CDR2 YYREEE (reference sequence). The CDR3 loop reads CASSPIGTSLVLGETQYF. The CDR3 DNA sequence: TGTGCCAGCAGCCCGATCGGGACTAGTCTAGTGTTGGGAGAGACCCAGTACTTC.

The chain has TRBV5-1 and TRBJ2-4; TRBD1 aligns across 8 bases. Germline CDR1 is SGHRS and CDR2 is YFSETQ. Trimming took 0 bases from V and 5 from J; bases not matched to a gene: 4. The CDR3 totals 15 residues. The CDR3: CASSLAVTGENIQYF. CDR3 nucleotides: TGCGCCAGCAGCTTGGCGGTGACAGGGGAAAACATTCAGTACTTC.

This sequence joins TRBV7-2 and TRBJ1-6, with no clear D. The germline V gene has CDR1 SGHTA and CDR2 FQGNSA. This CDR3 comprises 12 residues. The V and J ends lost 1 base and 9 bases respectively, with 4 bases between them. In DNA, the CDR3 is TGTGCCAGCAGCTTAGTCGGTTCACCCCTCCACTTT. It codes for CASSLVGSPLHF.

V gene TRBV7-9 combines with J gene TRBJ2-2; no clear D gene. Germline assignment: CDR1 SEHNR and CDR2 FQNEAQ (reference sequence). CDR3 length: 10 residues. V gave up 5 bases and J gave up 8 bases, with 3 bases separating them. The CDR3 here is CASSGGELFF. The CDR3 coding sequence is TGTGCCAGCAGCGGAGGGGAGCTGTTTTTT.

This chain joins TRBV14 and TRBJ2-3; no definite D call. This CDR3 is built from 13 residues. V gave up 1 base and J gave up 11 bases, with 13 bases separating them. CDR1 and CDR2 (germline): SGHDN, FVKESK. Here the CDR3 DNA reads TGTGCCAGCAGCCAAGGGTGGGTCTCGGGGCAGTATTTT. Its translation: CASSQGWVSGQYF.

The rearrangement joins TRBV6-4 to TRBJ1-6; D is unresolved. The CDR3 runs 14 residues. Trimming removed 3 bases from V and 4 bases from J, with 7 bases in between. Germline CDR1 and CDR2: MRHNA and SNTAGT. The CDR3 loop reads CASSDRLYNSPLHF. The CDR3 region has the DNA TGTGCCAGCAGTGATCGGTTGTATAATTCACCCCTCCACTTT.

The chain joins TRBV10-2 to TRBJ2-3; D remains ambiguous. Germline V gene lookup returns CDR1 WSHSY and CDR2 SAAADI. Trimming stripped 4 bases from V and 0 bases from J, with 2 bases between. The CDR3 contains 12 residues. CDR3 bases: TGCGCCAGCAGTGGCAGCACAGATACGCAGTATTTT. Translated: CASSGSTDTQYF.

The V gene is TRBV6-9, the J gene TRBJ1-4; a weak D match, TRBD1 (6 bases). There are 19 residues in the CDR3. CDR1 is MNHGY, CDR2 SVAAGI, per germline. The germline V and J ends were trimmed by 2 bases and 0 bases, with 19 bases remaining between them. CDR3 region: CASSYRGIPNLTTNEKLFF. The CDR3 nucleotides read TGTGCCAGCAGTTATAGGGGGATTCCTAACTTAACAACTAATGAAAAACTGTTTTTT.

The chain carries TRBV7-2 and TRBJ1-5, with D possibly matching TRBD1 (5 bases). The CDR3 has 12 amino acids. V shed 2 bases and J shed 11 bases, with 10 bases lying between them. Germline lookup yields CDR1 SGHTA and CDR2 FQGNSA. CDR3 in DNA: TGTGCCAGCAGCTTATTAGGGGCTACCCAGCATTTT. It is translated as CASSLLGATQHF.

The CDR3 spells CASSQDPLNYYGYTF. Here the CDR3 DNA reads TGCGCCAGCAGCCAAGACCCGCTGAATTACTATGGCTACACCTTC. The V call is TRBV4-1, the J call TRBJ1-2; no firm D call. The CDR3 consists of 15 residues. In germline, CDR1 is MGHRA, CDR2 YSYEKL. The ends were cut back, 0 bases at V and 3 bases at J, with 11 bases in the middle.

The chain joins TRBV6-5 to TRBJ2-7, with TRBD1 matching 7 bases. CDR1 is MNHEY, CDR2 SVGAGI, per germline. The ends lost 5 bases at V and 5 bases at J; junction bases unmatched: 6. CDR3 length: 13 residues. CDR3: CASSRTTGDEQYF. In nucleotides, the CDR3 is TGTGCCAGCAGTAGGACAACAGGGGACGAGCAGTACTTC.

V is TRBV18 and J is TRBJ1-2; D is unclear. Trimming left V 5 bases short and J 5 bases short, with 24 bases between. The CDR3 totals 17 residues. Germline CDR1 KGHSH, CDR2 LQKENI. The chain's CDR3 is CASSSPRSELFGYGYTF. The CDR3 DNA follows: TGTGCCAGCTCATCCCCCCGAAGTGAGCTGTTTGGGTATGGCTACACCTTC.

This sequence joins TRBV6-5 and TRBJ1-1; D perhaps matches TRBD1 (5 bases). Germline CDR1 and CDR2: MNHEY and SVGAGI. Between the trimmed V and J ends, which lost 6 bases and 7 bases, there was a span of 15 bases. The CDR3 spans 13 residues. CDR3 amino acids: CASRPGQSFEAFF. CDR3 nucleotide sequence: TGTGCCAGCAGGCCGGGGCAGTCCTTTGAAGCTTTCTTT.

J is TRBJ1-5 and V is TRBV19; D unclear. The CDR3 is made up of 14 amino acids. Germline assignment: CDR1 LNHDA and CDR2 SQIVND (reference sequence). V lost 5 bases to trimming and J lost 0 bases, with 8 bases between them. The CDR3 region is CASSPAVSNQPQHF. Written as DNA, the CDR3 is TGTGCCAGTAGTCCGGCAGTTAGCAATCAGCCCCAGCATTTT.